The following is a TCR beta chain sequence with its context. Its antigen is unknown. One entry per CDR3 protein, called by TCRdb with MiXCR from the 5' RACE reads. The data hold about 260,000 distinct CDR3 sequences, with roughly 16% observed a single time. The sample comes from a study of T-cell memory formation after mild COVID-19. Study results and caveats: Among clones contracting day 15 to 85, CD4/CD8 was balanced, whereas later expanders leaned CD4+.

In germline, CDR1 is SGHRS, CDR2 YFSETQ. J was trimmed by 9 bases and V by 4 bases; bases with no gene match: 7. CDR3 length: 14 residues. The sequence was collected from a man younger than 35 who had mild COVID-19 (a few samples of this study predate the infection). Cell type and time point are not known. The specimen was PBMCs or a T cell subset sorted from them (not recorded which). The chain uses TRBV5-1 and TRBJ2-1, with TRBD1 identical over 10 bases. CDR3 protein: CASSTGTGVVEQFF. CDR3 nucleotide sequence: TGCGCCAGCAGCACTGGGACAGGGGTGGTTGAGCAGTTCTTC.